Presented here are 14 T cell receptor beta chains from one specimen sequenced in a study of blood T cell repertoires in COVID-19. The table came from immunoSEQ multiplex PCR; TCRdb's copy has only in-frame clones and leaves some out. The data contain approximately 260,000 clones, approximately 85% of them singletons. Specimen: peripheral blood. These receptors originate from a woman aged 70 to 79 with acute or convalescent COVID-19.

The chain recombines TRBV7-6 with TRBJ1-2; possibly TRBD1 for D (6 bases). V lost 2 bases, J lost 1 base, and 11 bases lay in between. CDR3 length: 15 residues. The germline CDR1 and CDR2 sequences are SGHVS and FNYEAQ. CDR3 sequence reads: CASSLRGGLNYGYTF. CDR3 coding DNA: TGTGCCAGCAGCTTACGCGGGGGGCTTAACTATGGCTACACCTTC. Supplemented by reference TRBV7-6 and TRBJ1-2, the full variable domain reads GAGVSQSPRYKVTKRGQDVALRCDPISGHVSLYWYRQALGQGPEFLTYFNYEAQQDKSGLPNDRFSAERPEGSISTLTIQRTEQRDSAMYRCASSLRGGLNYGYTFGSGTRLTVV.

V is TRBV4-1 and J is TRBJ2-2; 8 nucleotides line up with TRBD1. J gave up 4 bases and V 4 bases, and 8 bases lay outside the gene matches. Germline loops: CDR1 MGHRA, CDR2 YSYEKL. The CDR3 is 16 amino acids. Written as DNA, the CDR3 is TGCGCCAGCAGCCTAAGTCAGGGGGCGAGCACCGGGGAGCTGTTTTTT. It yields the protein CASSLSQGASTGELFF.

J is TRBJ2-3 and V is TRBV6-2 or TRBV6-3; tentatively, D is TRBD1 (6 bases). The CDR3 contains 17 residues. Germline lookup yields CDR1 MNHEY and CDR2 SVGEGT. The V and J ends lost 2 bases and 0 bases respectively, with 15 bases between them. CDR3 protein: CASSYPLGGVSTDTQYF. CDR3 DNA sequence: TGTGCCAGCAGTTACCCCCTAGGGGGAGTCAGCACAGATACGCAGTATTTT.

The rearrangement links TRBV5-6 to TRBJ2-3; no clear D. Trimming shortened V by 0 bases and J by 4 bases, and 6 bases separated the two germline ends. CDR3 length equals 13 residues. Germline V CDR1 and CDR2: SGHDT, YYEEEE. This CDR3 is CASSLVAPDTQYF. CDR3 in DNA: TGTGCCAGCAGCTTGGTAGCCCCAGATACGCAGTATTTT.

The J gene is TRBJ1-6, the V gene TRBV18, with D uncertain. Looked up from germline, CDR1 is KGHSH and CDR2 is LQKENI. Trimming pared 2 bases from V and 9 bases from J, leaving 17 bases between. The CDR3 contains 16 residues. The CDR3 DNA is TGTGCCAGCTCACCAAATCCAGGAATAGGAGGTTCACCCCTCCACTTT. It specifies CASSPNPGIGGSPLHF. The entire variable domain, with the rest obtained from reference TRBV18 and TRBJ1-6, is as follows: NAGVMQNPRHLVRRRGQEARLRCSPMKGHSHVYWYRQLPEEGLKFMVYLQKENIIDESGMPKERFSAEFPKEGPSILRIQQVVRGDSAAYFCASSPNPGIGGSPLHFGNGTRLTVT.

CDR3 sequence: CASSMSTVSSGANVLTF. The CDR3, as DNA: TGTGCCAGTAGTATGAGCACAGTGAGCTCTGGGGCCAACGTCCTGACTTTC. V is TRBV19 and J is TRBJ2-6; D is unclear. The ends were cut back, 3 bases at V and 0 bases at J, with 12 bases in the middle. The CDR3 runs to 17 residues. CDR1 LNHDA and CDR2 SQIVND come from the germline V gene (reference sequence).

The rearrangement links TRBV18 to TRBJ2-2; 7 bases align to TRBD2. Germline lookup yields CDR1 KGHSH and CDR2 LQKENI. V trimming: 2 bases; J trimming: 3 bases; junction bases outside the gene matches: 3. The CDR3 is 15 amino acids. The CDR3 loop is CASSPTSVDTGELFF. The CDR3, as DNA: TGTGCCAGCTCACCAACTAGCGTAGACACCGGGGAGCTGTTTTTT.

The V gene is TRBV3-1 (or the pseudogene TRBV3-2), the J gene TRBJ2-5, with a possible D match to TRBD1 (5 bases). Germline V gene sequence: CDR1 LGHDT, CDR2 YNNKEL (reference sequence). The CDR3 loop spans 14 amino acids. V was clipped by 5 bases and J by 5 bases, with 15 bases between them. The DNA of the CDR3 is TGTGCCAGCAGCTCCGGCAGGGTTGTCGAGACCCAGTACTTC. This translates into CASSSGRVVETQYF.

This chain links TRBV4-2 with TRBJ2-1; a possible D gene is TRBD1 (8 bases). Germline V gives CDR1 LGHNA, CDR2 YNFKEQ. V was shortened by 0 bases and J by 7 bases, with 19 bases between the two germline ends. The CDR3 is 17 residues long. The CDR3 DNA reads as TGTGCCAGCAGCCAAGAAGGTCGGGGGGACAGGCAGAATGAGCAGTTCTTC. It yields the protein CASSQEGRGDRQNEQFF.

V usage is TRBV14 and J usage is TRBJ2-7; 7 nucleotides match TRBD1. This CDR3 spans 14 amino acids. The germline CDR1 and CDR2 sequences are SGHDN and FVKESK. V lost 2 bases to trimming and J lost 5 bases; unmatched junction nucleotides: 6. CDR3 nucleotides: TGTGCCAGCAGCCAATGGGACAGAGACGACGAGCAGTACTTC. Translating gives CASSQWDRDDEQYF.

This clone has only a few counts. The chain is built from TRBV5-1 and TRBJ2-3; D is unresolved. The CDR3 is made up of 17 amino acids. With 0 bases removed from V and 0 bases from J, the gap between germline ends came to 14 bases. Germline V gives CDR1 SGHRS, CDR2 YFSETQ. In nucleotides, the CDR3 is TGCGCCAGCAGCTTGGAAGGCCAGCGTGCTAGCACAGATACGCAGTATTTT. As protein: CASSLEGQRASTDTQYF. The whole variable domain, filled in from reference TRBV5-1 and TRBJ2-3, reads KAGVTQTPRYLIKTRGQQVTLSCSPISGHRSVSWYQQTPGQGLQFLFEYFSETQRNKGNFPGRFSGRQFSNSRSEMNVSTLELGDSALYLCASSLEGQRASTDTQYFGPGTRLTVL.

The genes are TRBV11-2 and TRBJ2-7; no clear D. CDR3 length: 13 residues. Germline V gene lookup returns CDR1 SGHAT and CDR2 FQNNGV. Deletions cut 1 base from V and 0 bases from J, with 4 bases between. The CDR3 DNA sequence: TGTGCCAGCAGCTTAGGGCCCTCCTACGAGCAGTACTTC. Protein: CASSLGPSYEQYF.

The chain has TRBV3-1 (or the pseudogene TRBV3-2) and TRBJ1-2, with D unresolved. The CDR3 covers 13 residues. Looked up from germline, CDR1 is LGHDT and CDR2 is YNNKEL (reference sequence). V was shortened by 7 bases and J by 8 bases, with 17 bases between the two germline ends. The CDR3 sequence: CASNFGSTGGYTF. In DNA form, the CDR3 reads TGTGCCAGCAACTTTGGATCGACCGGGGGCTACACCTTC.

J is TRBJ2-7 and V is TRBV5-1; 8 bases match TRBD2. Germline CDR1 and CDR2: SGHRS and YFSETQ. Trimming took 4 bases from V and 6 from J; bases not matched to a gene: 12. The CDR3 contains 15 residues. The CDR3 sequence is CASSPSGSMTSEQYF. The CDR3 DNA reads as TGCGCCAGCAGCCCTAGCGGGTCCATGACTTCCGAGCAGTACTTC.